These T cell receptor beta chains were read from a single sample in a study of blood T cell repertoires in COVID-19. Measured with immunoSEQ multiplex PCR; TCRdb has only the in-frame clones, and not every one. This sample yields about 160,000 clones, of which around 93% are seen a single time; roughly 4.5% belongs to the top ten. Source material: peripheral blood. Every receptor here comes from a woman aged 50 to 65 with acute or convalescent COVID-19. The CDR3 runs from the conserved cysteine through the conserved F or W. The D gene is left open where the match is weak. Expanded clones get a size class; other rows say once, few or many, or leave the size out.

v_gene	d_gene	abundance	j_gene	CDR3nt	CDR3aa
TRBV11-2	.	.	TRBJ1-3	TGTGCCAGCAGCTTAATTAGGGACAAACGCGGTGGAAACACCATATATTTT	CASSLIRDKRGGNTIYF
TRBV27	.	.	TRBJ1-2	TGTGCCAGCAGTTTATCTTCGCGGGGCTATGGCTACACCTTC	CASSLSSRGYGYTF
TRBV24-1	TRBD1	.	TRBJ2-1	TGTGCCACCAGTGATCCCCCCGGGACAGGACATGGTGAGCAGTTCTTC	CATSDPPGTGHGEQFF
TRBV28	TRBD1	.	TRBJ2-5	TGTGCCAGCAGTCCGGGACAGCTCCAAGAGACCCAGTACTTC	CASSPGQLQETQYF
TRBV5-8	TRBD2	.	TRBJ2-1	TGTGCCAGCAGCTTTAGCGGGAGTAATAATGAGCAGTTCTTC	CASSFSGSNNEQFF
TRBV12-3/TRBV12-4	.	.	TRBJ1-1	TGTGCCAGCACCAGATCAGGGAGGACTGAAGCTTTCTTT	CASTRSGRTEAFF
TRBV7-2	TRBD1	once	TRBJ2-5	TGTGGGACTAAACAGGGGGCAGGGCAAGAGACCCAGTACTTC	CGTKQGAGQETQYF
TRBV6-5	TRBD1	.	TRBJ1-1	TGTGCCAGCAGACTACTACAGGGGTCGGACACTGAAGCTTTCTTT	CASRLLQGSDTEAFF
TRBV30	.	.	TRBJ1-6	TGTGCCTGGAGTGTGGGACAAAATTCACCCCTCCACTTT	CAWSVGQNSPLHF
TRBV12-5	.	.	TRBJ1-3	TGTGCTAGTGGGCAGGGCTCTGGAAACACCATATATTTT	CASGQGSGNTIYF
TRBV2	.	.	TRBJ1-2	TGTGCCAGCAGTGACGAGGTCTATGGCTACACCTTC	CASSDEVYGYTF
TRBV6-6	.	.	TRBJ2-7	TGTGCCAGCAGTACGGACAGAACCTACGAGCAGTACTTC	CASSTDRTYEQYF
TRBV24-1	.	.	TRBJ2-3	TGTGCCACCAGTGATGGGGGCCCCGGGACAGATACGCAGTATTTT	CATSDGGPGTDTQYF
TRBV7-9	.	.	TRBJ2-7	TGTGCCAGCAGCTTTTTCAGCGACGAGCAGTACTTC	CASSFFSDEQYF
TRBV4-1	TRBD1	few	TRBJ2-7	TGCGCCAGCAGCCAAGAGGGGACAGTCTCCTACGAGCAGTACTTC	CASSQEGTVSYEQYF
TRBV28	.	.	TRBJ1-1	TGTGCCAGCAGTCTACGGTTGAACACTGAAGCTTTCTTT	CASSLRLNTEAFF
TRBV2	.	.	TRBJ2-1	TGTGCCAGCAGGATGGGGGCGCACGGTGAGCAGTTCTTC	CASRMGAHGEQFF
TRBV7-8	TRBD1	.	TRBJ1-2	TGTGCCAGCAGCTTAGTTCTCACAGGGGGCAGCTATGGCTACACCTTC	CASSLVLTGGSYGYTF
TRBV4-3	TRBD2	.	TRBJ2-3	TGCGCCAGCAGCTCAGGCGGGAGTGGGGCAGATACGCAGTATTTT	CASSSGGSGADTQYF
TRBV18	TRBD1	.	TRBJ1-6	TGTGCCAGCTCCCCTGGGACAGGGCCCGAAATCTATAATTCACCCCTCCACTTT	CASSPGTGPEIYNSPLHF
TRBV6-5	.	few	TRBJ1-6	TGTGCCAGCAAGCCGGGATCCGCGCATTCACCCCTCCACTTT	CASKPGSAHSPLHF
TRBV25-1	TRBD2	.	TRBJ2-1	TGTGCCAGCGGGACTAGCGGGGGCTACAATGAGCAGTTCTTC	CASGTSGGYNEQFF
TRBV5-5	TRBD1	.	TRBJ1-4	TGTGCCAGCAGCTCGGGACAGGGGGATTTTAATGAAAAACTGTTTTTT	CASSSGQGDFNEKLFF
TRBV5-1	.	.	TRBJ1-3	TGCGCCAGCAGCTTGTCATCTTTAGTCTCTGGAAACACCATATATTTT	CASSLSSLVSGNTIYF
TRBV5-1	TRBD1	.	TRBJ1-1	TGCGCCAGCAGCTTGGCATCCGGGACAGGGACGAACACTGAAGCTTTCTTT	CASSLASGTGTNTEAFF
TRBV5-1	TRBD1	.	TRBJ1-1	TGCGCCAGCAGCTTGAGGGCAGGGGGCACGAACACTGAAGCTTTCTTT	CASSLRAGGTNTEAFF